This T cell receptor beta chain was captured in a study of T cell responses to AZD1222 COVID-19 vaccine. Study-wide findings and caveats: Recipients of two AZD1222 doses showed rising Spike-specific TCR breadth and depth. Only a handful of individuals given AZD1222 were seropositive at baseline. Most donors were white British and more were female, and clonal diversity was possibly underestimated.

Profiled with immunoSEQ multiplex PCR; TCRdb holds only in-frame clones, not every one. The sample holds approximately 120,000 clones, roughly 89% seen once. Trimming pared 5 bases from V and 2 bases from J, leaving 11 bases between. Per germline, CDR1 SGHNT and CDR2 YENEEA. CDR3 size: 14 residues. To note about this clone: What it binds is unknown.

The starting material was peripheral blood, obtained on day 0 of MenACWY control vaccination. This chain uses TRBV11-3 with TRBJ2-3, with a tentative D call TRBD2 (5 bases). The clonotype comes from an adult in good health. The CDR3 sequence: CASSRVGVTDTQYF. For the CDR3, the DNA is TGTGCCAGCAGCCGCGTCGGGGTCACAGATACGCAGTATTTT.